Shown below are 29 T cell receptor beta chains from a single sample sequenced in a study of CD8+CD57+ T cells in acquired aplastic anemia. Genomic DNA templated the TCR beta VDJ and CDR3 profiling. TCRdb reanalysed the reads using MiXCR and keeps one entry per CDR3 protein. The data show around 140,000 distinct CDR3 sequences, roughly two fifths seen once. The specimen sequenced was sorted CD4+, CD8+, or CD8+CD57+ T cells (not recorded which) from PBMCs. These receptors were taken from a human donor in good health, serving as a control.

About this clonotype itself: A read error may produce the germline difference seen at one junction end. J is TRBJ2-4 and V is TRBV5-1, with 7 bases identical to TRBD2. CDR3 length: 16 residues. Germline CDR1 SGHRS, CDR2 YFSETQ. CDR3 protein: CACRLGFPTGGNIQYF. DNA for the CDR3: TGCGCCTGCAGACTTGGGTTCCCAACGGGGGGAAACATTCAGTACTTC.

In its sample, this clonotype was seen many times. The V and J genes are TRBV3-1 and TRBJ1-1; the D is unclear. Germline values: CDR1 LGHDT, CDR2 YNNKEL (reference sequence). V lost 1 base and J lost 1, with 7 bases in between. CDR3 length equals 14 residues. The CDR3 loop is CASSQVEGNTEAFF. CDR3 coding DNA: TGTGCCAGCAGCCAAGTGGAGGGGAACACTGAAGCTTTCTTT.

About this clonotype itself: Since a much larger clone is just one base distant, this may be a read error. The rearrangement uses TRBV20-1 and TRBJ2-7, with D uncertain. The CDR3 spans 12 residues. Germline-derived CDR1 and CDR2 are DFQATT and SNEGSKA (reference sequence). The V and J ends lost 0 bases and 7 bases respectively, with 10 bases between them. The CDR3, as DNA: TGCAGTGCTAGAGAGGGTAGCTATGAGCAGTACTTC. Protein sequence: CSAREGSYEQYF.

In its sample, this clonotype was seen many times. The DNA of the CDR3 is TGTGCCAGCTCACCCGACAGGGACAATGAGCAGTTCTTC. Encoded protein: CASSPDRDNEQFF. V and J are TRBV18 and TRBJ2-1, with TRBD1 matching 7 bases. The V segment lost 3 bases and the J segment 5 bases; nucleotides outside the gene matches: 1. This CDR3 spans 13 amino acids. Germline V CDR1 and CDR2: KGHSH, LQKENI. Looking up the rest from reference TRBV18 and TRBJ2-1 gives the full variable domain: NAGVMQNPRHLVRRRGQEARLRCSPMKGHSHVYWYRQLPEEGLKFMVYLQKENIIDESGMPKERFSAEFPKEGPSILRIQQVVRGDSAAYFCASSPDRDNEQFFGPGTRLTVL.

The chain has TRBV3-1 and TRBJ2-5; TRBD1 is a possible D gene (5 bases). V lost 5 bases, J lost 3 bases, and 25 bases lay in between. Germline CDR1 reads LGHDT; CDR2 reads YNNKEL (reference sequence). CDR3 length: 18 amino acids. CDR3 amino acids: CASSYLGLRAQGKETQYF. The CDR3 region has the DNA TGTGCCAGCAGCTACCTTGGGCTCCGCGCCCAGGGAAAAGAGACCCAGTACTTC.

The chain couples TRBV2 to TRBJ1-2, with D possibly TRBD1 on 5 matching bases. The V and J ends lost 6 bases and 6 bases respectively, with 17 bases between them. Germline assignment: CDR1 SNHLY and CDR2 FYNNEI. This CDR3 is 14 amino acids long. CDR3 region: CASRDDRSGDGYTF. As DNA, the CDR3 is TGTGCCAGCAGGGATGACAGATCCGGCGATGGCTACACCTTC.

This clonotype was detected ten times or more. V usage is TRBV2 and J usage is TRBJ2-3; the match to TRBD2 covers 7 bases. V dropped 1 base and J dropped 4; count of bases not matched to a gene: 2. The CDR3 length is 14 residues. CDR1 is SNHLY, CDR2 FYNNEI, per germline. As DNA, the CDR3 is TGTGCCAGCAGTGAAGGACTAGCCTCAGATACGCAGTATTTT. Translating it yields CASSEGLASDTQYF.

This clonotype was recorded many times. The chain combines TRBV5-1 with TRBJ1-1; a weak D match, TRBD1 (5 bases). The V gene's germline CDR1 is SGHRS and CDR2 YFSETQ. The CDR3 length is 14 residues. Trimming left V 2 bases short and J 7 bases short, with 15 bases between. CDR3 in DNA: TGCGCCAGCAGCTTATACGGCAGGGCCAATGAAGCTTTCTTT. It translates to CASSLYGRANEAFF.

In its sample, this clonotype was seen many times. The J gene is TRBJ1-3, the V gene TRBV20-1, with D perhaps matching TRBD1 (6 bases). The germline V gene encodes CDR1 DFQATT and CDR2 SNEGSKA (reference sequence). The CDR3 spans 16 residues. Trimming stripped 1 base from V and 2 bases from J, with 15 bases between. CDR3 sequence: CSARVAGTRAGNTIYF. The CDR3 DNA follows: TGCAGTGCTAGAGTAGCCGGGACACGCGCTGGAAACACCATATATTTT.

There are many counts of this clonotype. The chain carries TRBV7-9 and TRBJ1-1; possible D gene TRBD1, 6 bases. The germline gives CDR1 SEHNR, CDR2 FQNEAQ (reference sequence). There are 14 residues in the CDR3. The ends were cut back, 6 bases at V and 6 bases at J, with 17 bases in the middle. The CDR3 DNA reads as TGTGCCAGCAGTATACAGGGAGGGAGGGCTGAAGCTTTCTTT. Translated: CASSIQGGRAEAFF. The full variable domain, rest sourced from reference TRBV7-9 and TRBJ1-1, is DTGVSQNPRHKITKRGQNVTFRCDPISEHNRLYWYRQTLGQGPEFLTYFQNEAQLEKSRLLSDRFSAERPKGSFSTLEIQRTEQGDSAMYLCASSIQGGRAEAFFGQGTRLTVV.

This clonotype was recorded many times. The V gene is TRBV19, the J gene TRBJ1-6; TRBD1 might be the D (6 bases). CDR3 length equals 17 residues. Germline CDR1 and CDR2: LNHDA and SQIVND (reference sequence). The V gene lost 5 bases and the J gene lost 3 bases, with 17 bases spanning the gap. CDR3 sequence reads: CASSPRTEPHYNSPLHF. Here the CDR3 DNA reads TGTGCCAGTAGTCCCCGGACAGAGCCCCACTATAATTCACCCCTCCACTTT.

This clonotype has ten or more counts. The chain links TRBV29-1 to TRBJ1-1; D may be TRBD1 (5 bases). V dropped 3 bases and J dropped 1 base, with 9 bases sitting between them. This CDR3 has 13 residues. Germline V lookup: CDR1 SQVTM, CDR2 ANQGSEA. The CDR3 nucleotides read TGCAGCGTTGAGACAGCCTCGAACACTGAAGCTTTCTTT. Translated: CSVETASNTEAFF.

The gene calls are TRBV15 and TRBJ1-2; no reliable D call. Germline CDR1 and CDR2: LNHNV and YYDKDF (reference sequence). CDR3 length: 14 residues. V was pared by 5 bases and J by 0 bases, with 10 bases between. The CDR3 is CATSARTTNYGYTF. DNA for the CDR3: TGTGCCACCAGCGCCCGAACTACTAACTATGGCTACACCTTC.

V is TRBV18 and J is TRBJ1-2; 11 nucleotides agree with TRBD1. CDR1 KGHSH and CDR2 LQKENI come from the germline V gene. The length of the CDR3 is 14 residues. Trimming cost V 3 bases and J 4 bases; bases outside gene matches: 1. The CDR3 DNA is TGTGCCAGCTCACCTGGACAGGGGGCCTATGGCTACACCTTC. As protein: CASSPGQGAYGYTF.

The chain employs TRBV6-4 and TRBJ2-2; the D is unclear. Trimming shortened V by 6 bases and J by 6 bases, and 14 bases separated the two germline ends. Germline V gene data show CDR1 as MRHNA and CDR2 as SNTAGT. The CDR3 is 14 residues long. The CDR3 loop reads CASSLRPTAGELFF. In DNA, the CDR3 is TGTGCCAGCAGCTTAAGACCTACAGCCGGGGAGCTGTTTTTT.

As to this clonotype: A read error may explain this, as a much larger clone is one base away. V and J are TRBV5-4 and TRBJ2-7, with D unresolved. Germline CDR1 and CDR2: SGHNT and YYREEE (reference sequence). The CDR3 length is 14 residues. The CDR3 DNA reads as TGTGCCAGCAGCTTGTCGGGTGGCTCCTACAAGCAGTACTTC. As protein: CASSLSGGSYKQYF.

The rearrangement links TRBV14 to TRBJ2-2; 7 bases line up with TRBD2. Per germline, CDR1 SGHDN and CDR2 FVKESK. The CDR3 is 15 residues long. Trimming took 5 bases from V and 5 from J; bases not matched to a gene: 8. The CDR3: CASSETSFSTGELFF. In nucleotides, the CDR3 is TGTGCCAGCAGCGAGACTAGCTTTTCAACCGGGGAGCTGTTTTTT. Drawing the rest from reference TRBV14 and TRBJ2-2, the complete variable domain is EAGVTQFPSHSVIEKGQTVTLRCDPISGHDNLYWYRRVMGKEIKFLLHFVKESKQDESGMPNNRFLAERTGGTYSTLKVQPAELEDSGVYFCASSETSFSTGELFFGEGSRLTVL.

This clonotype was recorded at least ten times. The rearrangement links TRBV5-1 to TRBJ2-3, with a possible D match to TRBD2 (7 bases). Trimming stripped 5 bases from V and 3 bases from J, with 16 bases between. Germline values: CDR1 SGHRS, CDR2 YFSETQ. CDR3 size: 15 residues. The CDR3 here is CASSYGGGSTDTQYF. The CDR3 DNA follows: TGCGCCAGCAGTTACGGGGGCGGGAGTACAGATACGCAGTATTTT.

The chain links TRBV29-1 to TRBJ2-3, with 11 bases identical to TRBD2. The CDR3 spans 16 residues. The junction had 11 bases not matched to a gene; V was cut back by 7 bases and J by 2 bases. CDR1 is SQVTM and CDR2 is ANQGSEA in the germline V gene. The CDR3 bases are TGCAGCGCCACAAGGCTAGCGGGGGGCCCCACAGATACGCAGTATTTT. Its translation: CSATRLAGGPTDTQYF.

This clonotype appeared many times. The rearrangement uses TRBV5-1 and TRBJ1-2; perhaps TRBD1 as D (5 bases). V shed 4 bases and J shed 2 bases, with 15 bases lying between them. CDR3 length: 15 residues. Germline lookup yields CDR1 SGHRS and CDR2 YFSETQ. The CDR3 bases are TGCGCCAGCAGCACCAATGGCAGGGAAAACTATGGCTACACCTTC. It translates to CASSTNGRENYGYTF.

In its sample, this clonotype was seen many times. The chain is built from TRBV5-4 and TRBJ2-1, with a tentative D call TRBD2 (6 bases). Trimming took 0 bases from V and 0 from J, leaving 13 bases between them. The germline V gene encodes CDR1 SGHNT and CDR2 YYREEE (reference sequence). There are 17 residues in the CDR3. CDR3 DNA: TGTGCCAGCAGCTTGGCGCTAGCGACCCTCTCCTACAATGAGCAGTTCTTC. Residues: CASSLALATLSYNEQFF.

Ten or more counts support this clonotype. The chain employs TRBV2 and TRBJ2-1, with 7 positions matching TRBD2. The germline V gene has CDR1 SNHLY and CDR2 FYNNEI. J gave up 4 bases and V 4 bases, and 1 base lay outside the gene matches. The CDR3 has 13 amino acids. The CDR3 region has the DNA TGTGCCAGCAGTGGCGGGGGATACAATGAGCAGTTCTTC. Translating it yields CASSGGGYNEQFF.

This clonotype was counted many times. V and J are TRBV20-1 and TRBJ2-1; TRBD2 agrees at 10 bases. The CDR3 loop spans 14 amino acids. V was pared by 5 bases and J by 5 bases, with 6 bases of the junction left unmatched. Germline CDR1 DFQATT, CDR2 SNEGSKA (reference sequence). The CDR3 spells CSASLAGADNEQFF. In nucleotides, the CDR3 is TGCAGTGCTTCTCTAGCGGGGGCGGACAATGAGCAGTTCTTC.

This clonotype was picked up a small number of times. A much larger clone lies a single base off, so this may be a read error. The rearrangement links TRBV6-1 to TRBJ1-1, with 8 bases matching TRBD1. CDR1 and CDR2 from the germline V gene are MNHNS and SASEGT. CDR3 size: 13 residues. The chain's CDR3 is CASSGDRNTEAYF. The CDR3, as DNA: TGTGCCAGCAGTGGGGACAGGAACACTGAAGCTTACTTT.

Notes on this clonotype: A read error may account for a junction end that differs from germline. This rearrangement joins TRBV9 to TRBJ1-4; TRBD1 agrees at 9 bases. There are 14 residues in the CDR3. The germline V gene encodes CDR1 SGDLS and CDR2 YYNGEE. In DNA form, the CDR3 reads TGTGCCAGCAGCGACCGGACAGGGGATGAAAAACTGTTTTTC. This translates into CASSDRTGDEKLFF.

The table lists this clonotype with a few counts. The chain carries TRBV15 and TRBJ2-7, with D possibly matching TRBD1 (5 bases). From germline, CDR1 is LNHNV and CDR2 YYDKDF (reference sequence). V dropped 3 bases and J dropped 5 bases, with 8 bases sitting between them. The CDR3 sequence is 12 residues long. This chain's CDR3 is CATSSGQDEQYV. CDR3 coding DNA: TGTGCCACCAGCAGCGGACAAGACGAGCAGTACGTC.

This clonotype occurred many times. Relative to the germline gene, one junction end is altered; a read error may explain this. V is TRBV20-1 and J is TRBJ2-5; D is undetermined. The CDR3 is made up of 11 amino acids. Looked up from germline, CDR1 is DFQATT and CDR2 is SNEGSKA (reference sequence). This CDR3 reads CSAQLSEAQYF. The DNA for the CDR3 is TGCAGTGCCCAACTTTCAGAGGCCCAGTACTTC.

J is TRBJ2-1 and V is TRBV3-1; TRBD2 aligns across 8 bases. Germline CDR1 LGHDT, CDR2 YNNKEL (reference sequence). The CDR3 consists of 15 residues. Trimming cost V 2 bases and J 5 bases; bases outside gene matches: 5. CDR3 bases: TGTGCCAGCAGCCAATATACGGGAGGGAACAATGAGCAGTTCTTC. Translating it yields CASSQYTGGNNEQFF.

Of note for this clonotype: With a much larger clone just one base away, this may be a read error. The conserved final phenylalanine or tryptophan is absent from the CDR3, which likely points to a read error. CDR3 in amino acids: CSASHGVGIQYS. CDR3 coding DNA: TGCAGTGCTAGTCACGGGGTCGGCATTCAGTACTCC. The chain has TRBV20-1 and TRBJ2-4, with D tentatively TRBD2 (5 bases). Between the trimmed V and J ends, which lost 3 bases and 9 bases, there was a span of 12 bases. The CDR3 spans 12 residues. Germline loops: CDR1 DFQATT, CDR2 SNEGSKA (reference sequence).